The 32 T cell receptor beta chains in this list originate from one sample, sequenced in a study of CD8 T cells in Susac syndrome. Reverse transcription of roughly 0.5 to 1 ug RNA was carried out with random hexamers. MiXCR was run by TCRdb on the immunoSEQ multiplex PCR reads, yielding one entry per CDR3 protein. The repertoire holds a few hundred thousand distinct CDR3 sequences, with just under 95% as singletons. The sequenced sample was CD4+ T cells from PBMCs. These receptors all come from a human donor with multiple sclerosis.

This chain uses TRBV18 with TRBJ2-5; D gene ambiguous. This CDR3 has 12 residues. In germline, CDR1 is KGHSH, CDR2 LQKENI. Trimming stripped 5 bases from V and 0 bases from J, with 4 bases between. CDR3 protein: CASSSYQETQYF. In nucleotides, the CDR3 is TGTGCCAGCTCATCGTACCAAGAGACCCAGTACTTC.

The rearrangement links TRBV11-1 to TRBJ2-5, with 7 bases that match TRBD2. Germline CDR1 is SGHAT and CDR2 is FQDESV (reference sequence). The CDR3 has 15 residues. The J segment lost 5 bases and the V segment lost 5 bases, leaving 11 bases of the junction unmatched. The DNA for the CDR3 is TGTGCCAGCAGCCACCGGACTAGTGGAGGGGAGACCCAGTACTTC. This sequence encodes CASSHRTSGGETQYF.

The genes are TRBV7-2 and TRBJ1-1, with D hard to call. The V and J ends lost 5 bases and 3 bases respectively, with 7 bases between them. Germline CDR1 SGHTA, CDR2 FQGNSA. This CDR3 contains 12 residues. The CDR3 spells CASSLHYTEAFF. The CDR3 DNA reads as TGTGCCAGCAGCCTCCACTACACTGAAGCTTTCTTT.

The count of this clonotype is one. The chain joins TRBV20-1 to TRBJ2-1; D may be TRBD1 (6 bases). V was pared by 1 base and J by 6 bases, with 10 bases between. The CDR3 covers 13 residues. The germline CDR1 and CDR2 sequences are DFQATT and SNEGSKA (reference sequence). The CDR3 sequence: CSARAGRGNEQFF. CDR3 sequence (DNA): TGCAGTGCTAGAGCTGGCAGGGGCAATGAGCAGTTCTTC.

The V gene is TRBV6-5, the J gene TRBJ1-6; D ambiguous. The V end was cut by 6 bases, the J end by 5 bases, with 2 bases between. CDR1 and CDR2 (germline): MNHEY, SVGAGI. This CDR3 has 11 amino acids. CDR3 nucleotides: TGTGCCAGCAGAAATAATTCACCCCTCCACTTT. Protein sequence: CASRNNSPLHF.

The gene calls are TRBV9 and TRBJ2-5; D not certain. The CDR3 contains 14 residues. With 1 base removed from V and 0 bases from J, the gap between germline ends came to 7 bases. Germline V lookup: CDR1 SGDLS, CDR2 YYNGEE. CDR3 in DNA: TGTGCCAGCAGCGTAAGGAGTCACCAAGAGACCCAGTACTTC. This translates into CASSVRSHQETQYF.

The V call is TRBV9, the J call TRBJ1-1; D gene uncertain. V was shortened by 3 bases and J by 3 bases, with 15 bases between the two germline ends. The CDR3 sequence is 15 residues long. In germline, CDR1 is SGDLS, CDR2 YYNGEE. As DNA, the CDR3 is TGTGCCAGCAGCGCAGCCTATGACACCTACACTGAAGCTTTCTTT. It encodes CASSAAYDTYTEAFF.

V usage is TRBV20-1 and J usage is TRBJ1-2; 12 bases map to TRBD1. After removal of 1 base from V and 2 bases from J, the junction contained 11 bases not matched to a gene. This CDR3 contains 18 residues. From germline, CDR1 is DFQATT and CDR2 SNEGSKA (reference sequence). In DNA form, the CDR3 reads TGCAGTGCTAGAGTGCGCGCGGGACAGGGGGCGGTCAACTATGGCTACACCTTC. This translates into CSARVRAGQGAVNYGYTF.

The chain uses TRBV4-1 and TRBJ1-1; D may be TRBD1 (5 bases). The CDR3 extends over 14 amino acids. Between the trimmed V and J ends, which lost 3 bases and 4 bases, there was a span of 12 bases. Germline V gives CDR1 MGHRA, CDR2 YSYEKL. In nucleotides, the CDR3 is TGCGCCAGCAGCCATGTCAGGAGGGGCACTGAAGCTTTCTTT. It specifies CASSHVRRGTEAFF.

This chain connects TRBV5-1 to TRBJ2-7, with TRBD2 identical over 16 bases. Trimming at V came to 4 bases and at J to 0 bases, leaving 4 bases not matched to a gene. The CDR3 has 17 amino acids. Germline CDR1 is SGHRS and CDR2 is YFSETQ. The CDR3 DNA reads as TGCGCCAGCAGCCCGGGACTAGCGGGGGGGCTCTCCTACGAGCAGTACTTC. Protein: CASSPGLAGGLSYEQYF.

V gene TRBV6-6 combines with J gene TRBJ2-4; D not resolved. V lost 6 bases, J lost 3 bases, and 15 bases lay in between. Germline V CDR1 and CDR2: MNHNY, SVGAGI (reference sequence). The CDR3 totals 15 residues. CDR3 region: CASRSSGLDKNIQYF. DNA of the CDR3: TGTGCCAGCAGGTCCTCCGGCCTGGACAAAAACATTCAGTACTTC.

The chain joins TRBV18 to TRBJ1-1; D uncertain. Germline V lookup: CDR1 KGHSH, CDR2 LQKENI. The ends were cut back, 4 bases at V and 4 bases at J, with 13 bases in the middle. CDR3 length: 14 residues. DNA of the CDR3: TGTGCCAGCTCACAGGGTAATCCTGGCACTGAAGCTTTCTTT. This sequence encodes CASSQGNPGTEAFF.

V usage is TRBV7-2 and J usage is TRBJ2-5, with 11 bases matching TRBD2. Unmatched junction bases numbered 9, after V lost 6 bases and J lost 0 bases. CDR1 SGHTA and CDR2 FQGNSA come from the germline V gene. This CDR3 is 17 amino acids long. For the CDR3, the DNA is TGTGCCAGCAGTTCGTTTCCGGGACTAGCGGACCAAGAGACCCAGTACTTC. Amino acid sequence: CASSSFPGLADQETQYF. The variable domain in full, with the rest retrieved from reference TRBV7-2 and TRBJ2-5, is GAGVSQSPSNKVTEKGKDVELRCDPISGHTALYWYRQSLGQGLEFLIYFQGNSAPDKSGLPSDRFSAERTGGSVSTLTIQRTQQEDSAVYLCASSSFPGLADQETQYFGPGTRLLVL.

CDR3 sequence: CASSQRSRRDEKLFF. CDR3 nucleotides: TGTGCCAGCAGCCAAAGGTCTCGGAGGGATGAAAAACTGTTTTTT. This rearrangement joins TRBV3-1 to TRBJ1-4; D call uncertain. The V gene's germline CDR1 is LGHDT and CDR2 YNNKEL (reference sequence). This CDR3 contains 15 residues. V lost 2 bases and J 6 bases, leaving 13 bases between the germline ends.

The chain recombines TRBV29-1 with TRBJ2-3; D is unresolved. CDR1 is SQVTM, CDR2 ANQGSEA, per germline. V lost 2 bases and J 7 bases, leaving 7 bases between the germline ends. The CDR3 spans 11 residues. The DNA for the CDR3 is TGCAGCGTTGAACCACAAAATACGCAGTATTTT. Translation gives CSVEPQNTQYF.

This chain uses TRBV20-1 with TRBJ2-1, with D unresolved. The CDR3 is 10 residues long. V lost 6 bases and J 6 bases, leaving 6 bases between the germline ends. Germline V gives CDR1 DFQATT, CDR2 SNEGSKA (reference sequence). In nucleotides, the CDR3 is TGCAGTGCCTACTTCAATGAGCAGTTCTTC. Its translation is CSAYFNEQFF.

The rearrangement uses TRBV7-9 and TRBJ2-7; D is unresolved. Germline V gene data show CDR1 as SEHNR and CDR2 as FQNEAQ (reference sequence). CDR3 length equals 13 residues. The ends were cut back, 3 bases at V and 3 bases at J, with 9 bases in the middle. The CDR3 DNA follows: TGTGCCAGCAGCTTTTCAGGTTTCTACGAGCAGTACTTC. The encoded protein is CASSFSGFYEQYF. Combining the CDR3 with reference TRBV7-9 and TRBJ2-7 gives the whole variable domain DTGVSQNPRHKITKRGQNVTFRCDPISEHNRLYWYRQTLGQGPEFLTYFQNEAQLEKSRLLSDRFSAERPKGSFSTLEIQRTEQGDSAMYLCASSFSGFYEQYFGPGTRLTVT.

This chain joins TRBV30 and TRBJ1-2; D is unresolved. CDR1 and CDR2 (germline): GTSNPN, SVGIG (reference sequence). The CDR3 is made up of 13 amino acids. The ends were cut back, 0 bases at V and 7 bases at J, with 12 bases in the middle. CDR3 sequence reads: CAWSVGNPTGYTF. The CDR3 region has the DNA TGTGCCTGGAGTGTCGGGAATCCCACTGGCTACACCTTC. Together with reference TRBV30 and TRBJ1-2, the CDR3 gives the full variable domain: SQTIHQWPATLVQPVGSPLSLECTVEGTSNPNLYWYRQAAGRGLQLLFYSVGIGQISSEVPQNLSASRPQDRQFILSSKKLLLSDSGFYLCAWSVGNPTGYTFGSGTRLTVV.

The chain carries TRBV12-3 or TRBV12-4 and TRBJ1-1; 8 bases align to TRBD1. V lost 3 bases to trimming and J lost 10 bases; unmatched junction nucleotides: 7. This CDR3 has 13 residues. CDR3 sequence (DNA): TGTGCCAGCAGTTTGGGACAGGTGGCGGGAGCTTTCTTT. Protein: CASSLGQVAGAFF.

J is TRBJ2-1 and V is TRBV7-2; 9 positions agree with TRBD2. V lost 5 bases to trimming and J lost 16 bases; unmatched junction nucleotides: 15. In germline, CDR1 is SGHTA, CDR2 FQGNSA. This CDR3 is built from 14 residues. DNA of the CDR3: TGTGCCAGCAGCCCGGTCCAGCGGGGGGCCCGGGTCTTCTTC. Translating gives CASSPVQRGARVFF.

The V and J genes are TRBV29-1 and TRBJ2-5; TRBD2 might be the D (7 bases). V shed 3 bases and J shed 7 bases, with 12 bases lying between them. In germline, CDR1 is SQVTM, CDR2 ANQGSEA. CDR3 length equals 12 residues. CDR3 protein: CSVEGAGVTQYF. In nucleotides, the CDR3 is TGCAGCGTTGAGGGGGCGGGGGTGACCCAGTACTTC.

This clonotype came up once. The rearrangement links TRBV25-1 to TRBJ1-5; D may be TRBD1 (5 bases). The V end lost 0 bases, the J end lost 9 bases, and 9 bases lay between the germline ends. Germline assignment: CDR1 MGHDK and CDR2 SYGVNS. CDR3 length equals 13 residues. The CDR3 nucleotides are TGTGCCAGCAGTGAATACCAAACAGGGCCCCAGCATTTT. Its translation: CASSEYQTGPQHF.

The chain carries TRBV3-1 and TRBJ1-2; D possibly corresponds to TRBD1 (6 bases). The germline V gene has CDR1 LGHDT and CDR2 YNNKEL (reference sequence). This CDR3 spans 17 amino acids. V was cut by 0 bases and J by 1 base, with 15 bases left in between. The CDR3 DNA follows: TGTGCCAGCAGCCAAGATGGAGGGGACACAAGTAACTATGGCTACACCTTC. Protein product: CASSQDGGDTSNYGYTF.

This rearrangement joins TRBV6-5 to TRBJ1-1; a possible D gene is TRBD1 (5 bases). Germline values: CDR1 MNHEY, CDR2 SVGAGI. The CDR3 is made up of 17 amino acids. Between the trimmed V and J ends, which lost 2 bases and 3 bases, there was a span of 19 bases. Here the CDR3 reads CASSYRSTGNLYTEAFF. CDR3 sequence (DNA): TGTGCCAGCAGTTACCGTTCTACAGGCAATCTATACACTGAAGCTTTCTTT.

This clonotype was counted once. CDR3 nucleotide sequence: TGTGCCAGCAGTTTAACAGGGGCGGGGCAGCCCCAGCATTTT. Translation gives CASSLTGAGQPQHF. J is TRBJ1-5 and V is TRBV12-3 or TRBV12-4; 7 bases are shared with TRBD1. This CDR3 spans 14 amino acids. V trimming: 2 bases; J trimming: 7 bases; junction bases outside the gene matches: 5.

V and J are TRBV13 and TRBJ2-3; 13 nucleotides align to TRBD2. This CDR3 has 17 amino acids. Germline V lookup: CDR1 PRHDT, CDR2 FYEKMQ (reference sequence). Losses at the gene ends were 5 bases for V and 0 bases for J; bases not matched to a gene: 5. CDR3 residues: CASSRRLAGGSTDTQYF. The CDR3 nucleotides are TGTGCCAGCAGCCGTAGACTAGCGGGGGGAAGCACAGATACGCAGTATTTT.

The rearrangement uses TRBV20-1 and TRBJ1-4, with TRBD1 as a possible D gene (6 bases). V was shortened by 6 bases and J by 3 bases, with 17 bases between the two germline ends. This CDR3 has 15 amino acids. The germline V gene has CDR1 DFQATT and CDR2 SNEGSKA (reference sequence). The CDR3 loop reads CSAPAGGAANEKLFF. The DNA for the CDR3 is TGCAGTGCCCCGGCGGGGGGCGCAGCTAATGAAAAACTGTTTTTT.

This sequence joins TRBV30 and TRBJ2-7; D not certain. Germline CDR1 reads GTSNPN; CDR2 reads SVGIG (reference sequence). The CDR3 covers 11 residues. V was trimmed by 4 bases and J by 3 bases, leaving 7 bases between them. The CDR3 coding sequence is TGTGCCTGGACGCGGAGCTACGAGCAGTACTTC. Translating it yields CAWTRSYEQYF.

The chain uses TRBV28 and TRBJ2-7; the D gene is possibly TRBD1 (5 bases). The germline V gene encodes CDR1 MDHEN and CDR2 SYDVKM. The CDR3 is 13 amino acids. The ends were cut back, 7 bases at V and 0 bases at J, with 10 bases in the middle. The CDR3: CASKAGNSYEQYF. The DNA of the CDR3 is TGTGCCAGCAAGGCAGGGAACTCCTACGAGCAGTACTTC.

The chain has TRBV30 and TRBJ2-7; 9 nucleotides align to TRBD1. Germline V gene sequence: CDR1 GTSNPN, CDR2 SVGIG (reference sequence). The CDR3 consists of 16 residues. The J segment lost 2 bases and the V segment lost 4 bases, leaving 12 bases of the junction unmatched. CDR3 in DNA: TGTGCCTGGACCGCAAGGGACAGGGATGACCCCTACGAGCAGTACTTC. Its protein product is CAWTARDRDDPYEQYF.

The J gene is TRBJ2-1, the V gene TRBV12-3 or TRBV12-4; possibly TRBD1 for D (5 bases). V gave up 2 bases and J gave up 0 bases, with 8 bases separating them. This CDR3 spans 15 amino acids. CDR3 sequence: CASSLQGNSYNEQFF. CDR3 nucleotide sequence: TGTGCCAGCAGTTTACAGGGAAACTCCTACAATGAGCAGTTCTTC.

This chain connects TRBV29-1 to TRBJ1-2; D remains ambiguous. This CDR3 spans 10 amino acids. V lost 3 bases and J 7 bases, leaving 6 bases between the germline ends. CDR1 is SQVTM and CDR2 is ANQGSEA in the germline V gene. CDR3: CSVEGIGYTF. The CDR3 DNA reads as TGCAGCGTTGAGGGGATTGGCTACACCTTC.